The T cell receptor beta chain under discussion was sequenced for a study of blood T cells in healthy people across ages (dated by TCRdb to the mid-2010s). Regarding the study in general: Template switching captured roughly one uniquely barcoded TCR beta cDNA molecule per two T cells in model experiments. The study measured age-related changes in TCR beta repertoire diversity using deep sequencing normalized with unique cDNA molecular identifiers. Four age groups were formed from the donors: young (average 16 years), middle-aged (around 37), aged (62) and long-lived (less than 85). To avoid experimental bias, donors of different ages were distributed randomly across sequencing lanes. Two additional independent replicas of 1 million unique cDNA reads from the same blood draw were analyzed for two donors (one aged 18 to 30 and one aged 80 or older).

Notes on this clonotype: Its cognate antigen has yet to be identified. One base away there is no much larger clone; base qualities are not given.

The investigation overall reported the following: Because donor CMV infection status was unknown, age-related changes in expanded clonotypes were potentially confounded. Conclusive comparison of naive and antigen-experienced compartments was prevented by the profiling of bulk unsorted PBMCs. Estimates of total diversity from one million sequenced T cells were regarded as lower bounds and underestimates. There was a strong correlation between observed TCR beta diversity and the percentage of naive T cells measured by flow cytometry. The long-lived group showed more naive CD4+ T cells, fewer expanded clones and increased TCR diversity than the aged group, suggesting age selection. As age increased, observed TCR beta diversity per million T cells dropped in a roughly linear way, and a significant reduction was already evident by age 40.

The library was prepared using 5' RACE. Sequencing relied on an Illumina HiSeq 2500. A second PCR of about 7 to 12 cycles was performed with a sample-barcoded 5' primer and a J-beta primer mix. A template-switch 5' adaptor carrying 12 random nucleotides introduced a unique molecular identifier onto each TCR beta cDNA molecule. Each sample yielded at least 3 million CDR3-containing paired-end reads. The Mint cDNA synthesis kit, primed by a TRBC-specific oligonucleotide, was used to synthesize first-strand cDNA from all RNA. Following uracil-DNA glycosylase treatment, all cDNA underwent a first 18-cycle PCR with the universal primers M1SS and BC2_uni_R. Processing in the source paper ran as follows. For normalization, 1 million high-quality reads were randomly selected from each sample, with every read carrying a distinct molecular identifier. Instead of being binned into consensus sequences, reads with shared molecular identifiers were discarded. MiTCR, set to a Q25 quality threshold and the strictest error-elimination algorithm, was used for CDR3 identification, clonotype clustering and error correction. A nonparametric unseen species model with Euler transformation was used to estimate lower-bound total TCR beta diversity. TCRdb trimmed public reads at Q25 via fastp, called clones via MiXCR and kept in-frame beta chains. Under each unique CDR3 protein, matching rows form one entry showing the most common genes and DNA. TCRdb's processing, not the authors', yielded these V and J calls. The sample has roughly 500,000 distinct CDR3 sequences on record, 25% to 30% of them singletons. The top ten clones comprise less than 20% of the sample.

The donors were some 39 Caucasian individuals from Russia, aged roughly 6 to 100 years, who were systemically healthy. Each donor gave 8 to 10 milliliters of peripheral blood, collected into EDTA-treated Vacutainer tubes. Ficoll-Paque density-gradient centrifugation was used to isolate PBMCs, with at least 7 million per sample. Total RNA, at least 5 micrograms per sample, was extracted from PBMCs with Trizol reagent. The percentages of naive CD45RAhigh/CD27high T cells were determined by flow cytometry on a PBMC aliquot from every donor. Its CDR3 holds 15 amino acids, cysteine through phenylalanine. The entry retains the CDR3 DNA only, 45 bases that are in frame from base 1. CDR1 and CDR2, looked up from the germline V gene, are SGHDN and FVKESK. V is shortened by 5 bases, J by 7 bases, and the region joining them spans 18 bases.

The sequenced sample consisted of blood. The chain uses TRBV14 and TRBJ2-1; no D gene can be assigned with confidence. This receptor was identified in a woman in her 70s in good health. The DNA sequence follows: TGTGCCAGCAGCTATAGAACAGAGTGGGTAAATGAGCAGTTCTTC. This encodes CASSYRTEWVNEQFF.